The present T cell receptor (beta chain) was sequenced within a study of shared T cell receptors in the human thymus. Clones were read by immunoSEQ multiplex PCR, and TCRdb kept only the in-frame ones, dropping some. Of 700,000 or so clones listed, 70% to 90% are singletons. The CDR3 has 14 residues. Germline CDR1 and CDR2: MNHNS and SASEGT. J was trimmed by 8 bases and V by 4 bases; bases with no gene match: 9. This same sample was also taken into another study, of human thymus T cells. This second study notes: Thymic tissue was derived from resections collected during corrective heart surgery. Unrelated individuals were reported by related research to share highly overlapping thymic repertoires.

This clonotype originated in a girl in the first two years of life with a congenital heart defect. The V and J genes are TRBV6-1 and TRBJ1-2, with 8 positions matching TRBD1. Sequenced input: thymocytes. The chain's CDR3 is CASSGPQGALGYTF. In DNA, the CDR3 is TGTGCCAGCAGTGGCCCCCAGGGGGCTCTGGGCTACACCTTC.